These T cell receptor beta chains were read from a single sample in a study of T cells in Graves' hyperthyroidism and ophthalmopathy. Using its own MiXCR run on the multiplex PCR reads, TCRdb lists one record per CDR3 protein. Found here are approximately 690,000 distinct CDR3 sequences, less than 25% of them singletons; the top ten hold roughly a third. Sequenced sample: blood. These receptors were collected from a man between 25 and 39 years old with Graves' ophthalmopathy. Each CDR3 is given with its conserved first and last residue. D genes are given only for firm matches. Size is stated for part of the rows, as once, few or many counts, or as a class when the clone is expanded.

>17|TRBD2|many|TRBV28|TRBJ2-4
CASSPGLAGGPKNIQYF
TGTGCCAGCAGTCCCGGACTAGCGGGAGGGCCAAAAAACATTCAGTACTTC
>14|TRBD2|.|TRBV6-2/TRBV6-3|TRBJ2-1
CASSSGLAVEEQFF
TGTGCCAGCAGTTCGGGACTAGCGGTCGAGGAGCAGTTCTTC
>13|.|many|TRBV28|TRBJ1-1
CASSLSGNTEAFF
TGTGCCAGCAGTTTATCAGGGAACACTGAAGCTTTCTTT
>16|.|few|TRBV10-3|TRBJ2-6
CASLGTASSGANVLTF
TGTGCCAGCCTGGGGACGGCGAGCTCTGGGGCCAACGTCCTGACTTTC
>16|TRBD1|.|TRBV2|TRBJ2-7
CASSYARDRISYEQYF
TGTGCCAGCAGCTACGCTCGGGACAGGATCTCCTACGAGCAGTACTTC
>15|.|few|TRBV4-2|TRBJ2-7
CASSQNTHSSYEQYF
TGTGCCAGCAGCCAGAACACCCACAGCTCCTACGAGCAGTACTTC
>16|TRBD2|many|TRBV7-2|TRBJ2-3
CASSLTSGRGTDTQYF
TGTGCCAGCAGCTTGACTAGCGGGAGGGGCACAGATACGCAGTATTTT
>16|.|few|TRBV7-2|TRBJ1-1
CATGSPQGLLNTEAFF
TGTGCCACCGGCTCCCCCCAGGGCCTATTGAACACTGAAGCTTTCTTT
>15|.|.|TRBV28|TRBJ2-7
CASSLYYRDTYEQYF
TGTGCCAGCAGTTTATACTACAGGGACACCTACGAGCAGTACTTC
>13|.|.|TRBV27|TRBJ2-1
CASSFTGKNEQFF
TGTGCCAGCAGTTTTACAGGGAAAAATGAGCAGTTCTTC
>14|TRBD2|.|TRBV10-3|TRBJ2-5
CAISTGGGQETQYF
TGTGCCATCAGTACGGGAGGAGGGCAAGAGACCCAGTACTTC
>14|TRBD1|.|TRBV6-1|TRBJ2-7
CASSTRQGADEQYF
TGTGCCAGCAGTACCAGACAGGGGGCGGACGAGCAGTACTTC
>16|.|.|TRBV19|TRBJ1-2
CASSNVLGTANYGYTF
TGTGCCAGTAGTAACGTTCTTGGGACGGCGAACTATGGCTACACCTTC
>18|.|many|TRBV11-2|TRBJ2-2
CASSLEPLLASNTGELFF
TGTGCCAGCAGCTTAGAACCCCTGCTGGCGTCGAACACCGGGGAGCTGTTTTTT
>15|TRBD2|.|TRBV19|TRBJ2-2
CASSGGGLFAGELFF
TGTGCCAGTTCGGGAGGGGGGCTCTTCGCCGGGGAGCTGTTTTTT
>14|.|few|TRBV28|TRBJ2-1
CASMISGPRGEQFF
TGTGCCAGCATGATAAGCGGTCCAAGGGGGGAGCAGTTCTTC
>13|.|.|TRBV14|TRBJ2-2
CASKRTNTGELFF
TGTGCCAGCAAACGTACGAACACCGGGGAGCTGTTTTTT
>13|.|.|TRBV2|TRBJ1-5
CASSADSYQPQHF
TGTGCCAGCAGTGCTGACAGCTATCAGCCCCAGCATTTT
>14|.|many|TRBV5-1|TRBJ2-1
CASSLGAAYNEQFF
TGCGCCAGCAGCTTGGGGGCAGCGTACAATGAGCAGTTCTTC
>14|TRBD1|many|TRBV12-3/TRBV12-4|TRBJ2-3
CASRPGQHTDTQYF
TGTGCCAGCAGGCCGGGACAGCACACAGATACGCAGTATTTT
>14|.|.|TRBV20-1|TRBJ1-2
CSAKGIDRNYGYTF
TGCAGTGCTAAGGGCATTGACAGAAACTATGGCTACACCTTC
>13|.|.|TRBV4-2|TRBJ2-1
CASSQGEGDEQFF
TGTGCCAGCAGCCAAGGAGAGGGGGATGAGCAGTTCTTC
>15|TRBD1|few|TRBV14|TRBJ2-7
CASSQESRGLNEQYF
TGTGCCAGCAGCCAAGAAAGCAGGGGGCTCAACGAGCAGTACTTC
>13|.|.|TRBV5-4|TRBJ1-4
CASRDSGDEKLFF
TGTGCCAGCAGGGACAGTGGGGATGAAAAACTGTTTTTT
>13|.|.|TRBV6-2/TRBV6-3|TRBJ2-7
CASSHSRYYEQYF
TGTGCCAGCAGCCATAGCAGATACTACGAGCAGTACTTC
>13|.|.|TRBV20-1|TRBJ1-6
CSARDPVGRALHF
TGCAGTGCTAGAGACCCGGTAGGGCGGGCCCTCCACTTT
>14|.|.|TRBV9|TRBJ2-3
CASSVGDLTDTQYF
TGTGCCAGCAGCGTAGGGGACCTCACAGATACGCAGTATTTT
>17|TRBD2|.|TRBV20-1|TRBJ2-4
CSAPGTSGHSAKNIQYF
TGCAGTGCCCCTGGGACTAGCGGCCACTCAGCCAAAAACATTCAGTACTTC